The subject of this entry is one TCR beta chain. The antigen is undetermined. Method: immunoSEQ multiplex PCR; TCRdb's copy keeps in-frame clones and lacks some. The sample lists 90,000 to 100,000 clones, around 90% occurring once. This sample was taken from a study of OX40 agonist ivuxolimab in advanced cancers. In the study overall: Patients enrolled in dose escalation were diagnosed with hepatocellular carcinoma, melanoma, renal cell or head and neck cancer. Mean age 60 years, range roughly 23 to 79; 82.7% male.

The study's findings and limits: CD8+ T cells (on average) carried more expanded clones than CD4+ T cells.

The CDR3 sequence is 13 residues long. V dropped 4 bases and J dropped 1 base, with 9 bases sitting between them. Germline V lookup: CDR1 SGHRS, CDR2 YFSETQ. This TCR was recovered from an adult with an advanced solid tumor such as melanoma, head and neck, liver or kidney cancer. Material: CD4+ or CD8+ T cells sorted from blood, obtained in a trial of the OX40 agonist ivuxolimab. V gene TRBV5-1 combines with J gene TRBJ2-7; D is possibly TRBD1 (6 bases). The CDR3 reads CASSGTGSYEQYF. CDR3 DNA: TGCGCCAGCAGCGGAACAGGGTCCTACGAGCAGTACTTC.